The rows below give T cell receptor beta chains drawn from one sample of a study of cytomegalovirus exposure and HLA in healthy donors. Data came from immunoSEQ multiplex PCR; TCRdb stores just in-frame clones and leaves some out. The sample has 100,000 to 150,000 clones, 80% seen once; the top ten hold 1%. The sample comprised PBMCs. These receptors all stem from a middle-aged man in good health and CMV-seronegative. Both conserved end residues are part of each CDR3. D genes are given only for firm matches. A clone size is listed for some rows: how often the clone was seen (once, few, many), or a class if it is expanded.

d_gene	abundance	v_gene	j_gene	CDR3aa	CDR3nt
.	.	TRBV6-5	TRBJ2-1	CASDRFHEQFF	TGTGCCAGCGACAGGTTCCATGAGCAGTTCTTC
.	.	TRBV28	TRBJ1-5	CASRSLFWGEPQHF	TGTGCCAGCAGATCCCTGTTTTGGGGGGAGCCCCAGCATTTT
.	.	TRBV6-5	TRBJ2-3	CASSYRGATDTQYF	TGTGCCAGCAGTTACCGGGGGGCCACAGATACGCAGTATTTT
.	.	TRBV5-4	TRBJ2-6	CASSLDLGYGANVLTF	TGTGCCAGCAGCTTGGATTTGGGCTATGGGGCCAACGTCCTGACTTTC
TRBD1	.	TRBV30	TRBJ2-3	CAWRQGLFTDTQYF	TGTGCCTGGAGACAGGGGTTATTCACAGATACGCAGTATTTT
TRBD1	once	TRBV6-1	TRBJ2-6	CASSADRAGANVLTF	TGTGCCAGCAGCGCCGACAGGGCTGGGGCCAACGTCCTGACTTTC
.	.	TRBV6-6	TRBJ2-3	CASSYQGRSTDTQYF	TGTGCCAGCAGTTACCAGGGGAGATCCACAGATACGCAGTATTTT
.	.	TRBV2	TRBJ2-2	CASSGVVWGPNTGELFF	TGTGCCAGCAGTGGAGTTGTTTGGGGGCCTAACACCGGGGAGCTGTTTTTT
.	.	TRBV4-2	TRBJ2-7	CASSQDRASYEQYF	TGTGCCAGCAGCCAAGACAGGGCCTCCTACGAGCAGTACTTC
TRBD1	.	TRBV2	TRBJ2-7	CASSQDRILSYEQYF	TGTGCCAGCAGCCAGGACAGGATACTCTCCTACGAGCAGTACTTC
.	.	TRBV30	TRBJ1-6	CAWSVREETGPLHF	TGTGCCTGGAGTGTACGAGAAGAGACGGGACCCCTCCACTTT
TRBD1	.	TRBV28	TRBJ2-7	CASSSGQLGSYEQYF	TGTGCCAGCAGTTCGGGACAGCTGGGCTCCTACGAGCAGTACTTC
TRBD2	once	TRBV12-5	TRBJ2-1	CASALGASGNEQFF	TGTGCTAGTGCCCTTGGGGCTAGCGGGAATGAGCAGTTCTTC
.	.	TRBV18	TRBJ2-7	CASSSSYEQYF	TGTGCCAGCTCATCTTCCTACGAGCAGTACTTC
.	.	TRBV7-2	TRBJ2-5	CASRAAGETQYF	TGTGCCAGCCGGGCCGCGGGGGAGACCCAGTACTTC
.	.	TRBV30	TRBJ2-2	CAWTNGVNPNTGELFF	TGTGCCTGGACCAACGGGGTGAACCCGAACACCGGGGAGCTGTTTTTT
TRBD1	.	TRBV6-6	TRBJ2-7	CASTLTGSYYEQYF	TGTGCCAGCACCTTGACAGGGTCCTACTACGAGCAGTACTTC